This T cell receptor (beta chain) was captured by sequencing in a study of T-cell memory formation after mild COVID-19 (dated by TCRdb to the early 2020s). Broadly, across the study: TCR sequence clusters from the two donors were found to be largely donor specific. Longitudinal TCRalpha and TCRbeta repertoire sequencing tracked T-cell clones expanding and contracting after mild COVID-19 in a couple of donors. Two young, previously healthy adult volunteers, one female and one male, were included in the cohort.

This clonotype showed up just a few times. No cognate antigen has been identified for it. The sample holds no much larger clone one base away, and base qualities are not on file. Ficoll-Paque density gradient centrifugation was used to isolate PBMCs. The sequencer listed for this sample is Illumina NovaSeq 6000. Using 5'RACE with constant-segment primers, TCRalpha and TCRbeta cDNA libraries were constructed, with sample barcodes and unique molecular identifiers added in the process. RNA was extracted from every sample with Trizol reagent. Library amplification was performed in two PCR steps, and a second sample barcode and Illumina TruSeq adapters were introduced in the second step. Sequencing of the libraries was done on an Illumina NovaSeq, producing 2 x 150 bp paired-end reads. On the study's bioinformatics: Demultiplexing of reads and collapsing into UMI-guided consensus sequences were performed with migec v1.2.7. Using mixcr v2.1.11, UMI consensuses were aligned to TRA and TRB V and J templates and then assembled into clonotypes. A clonotype was counted as expanded or contracted only if both edgeR and NoisET called the change significant, with noise models trained on biological replicates. For edgeR calls, a false discovery rate-adjusted p below 0.01 and a log2 fold-change threshold of 1 were applied. As an exploratory analysis of dynamics, max-normalized trajectories of the 1000 most abundant clonotypes were examined with PCA combined with hierarchical clustering. Separately sequenced CD4+ and CD8+ repertoires were used to assign the CD4 or CD8 phenotype of responding clones. TCRdb's own reprocessing of the public reads used fastp at Q25 and MiXCR and kept productive beta chains. CDR3 protein duplicates are merged, each entry listing the most common genes and DNA. TCRdb, not the original authors, processed these V and J calls. Present in this sample are approximately 110,000 distinct CDR3 sequences, 22% of which were seen just once. The biggest ten clones account for 41% of the sample.

CDR1 and CDR2 are drawn from the germline V gene (reference sequence): SEHNR, FQNEAQ. The V end gives up 5 bases and the J end 2 bases, leaving 5 bases in the junction not matched to a gene. Reading from cysteine to phenylalanine, the CDR3 counts 15 amino acids. The CDR3 DNA has 45 bases and is translated from base 1. Broad study findings and their caveats: The detection of some responding clones in pre-infection memory suggests that pre-existing cross-reactive memory T cells joined the SARS-CoV-2 response. Contracting CD4+ clones were located mainly in the CM and EM memory subsets, whereas CD8+ clones were found to be enriched in EMRA. The study included only a couple of mild cases, and larger cohorts that include severe cases with pre-infection samples were judged to be necessary. Clones contracting from day 15 to 85 had balanced CD4/CD8 phenotypes, while a second wave expanding from day 15 to 37 was biased towards CD4+. The second-wave clones that peaked on day 37 were not confirmed to be SARS-CoV-2 specific.

The rearrangement joined TRBV7-9 to TRBJ2-3, with 9 bases matching TRBD2. The receptor's source is a man aged 18 to 35 who had mild COVID-19 (a few samples of this study predate the infection). The sample titles of this study are shuffled in the database, so cell type and time point are left out; the donor was told from shared clones. Input material: PBMCs or a T cell subset sorted from them (not recorded which). Here the CDR3 is given as CASSAGGPITDTQYF. The sequenced DNA is TGTGCCAGCAGCGCGGGGGGGCCAATCACAGATACGCAGTATTTT.